These T cell receptor beta chains were read from a single sample in a study of Graves' ophthalmopathy and Graves' hyperthyroidism. TCRdb recomputed calls from the multiplex PCR reads with MiXCR, one row per CDR3 protein. The table shows about 400,000 distinct CDR3 sequences, with approximately 20% occurring only once. Specimen: peripheral blood. The receptors were sampled from a woman under 30 with Graves' ophthalmopathy. Each CDR3 is given with its conserved first and last residue. Each record gives: J gene, D gene, V gene, CDR3 length, clone size, CDR3 DNA, CDR3 protein. A D gene is named only where the DNA matches it firmly. Clone size is given for some rows only: seen once, a few or many times, or a class if the clone is expanded.

TRBJ1-1 | . | TRBV30 | 16 | many | TGTGCCTGGAAAATACCATCTAGGGGGTTGAACACTGAAGCTTTCTTT | CAWKIPSRGLNTEAFF
TRBJ1-1 | . | TRBV4-1 | 19 | . | TGCGCCAGCAGCCAGGGGGGGATGGACACCATTGCGCCAATTTCTGAAGCTTTCTTT | CASSQGGMDTIAPISEAFF
TRBJ1-2 | . | TRBV12-3/TRBV12-4 | 14 | many | TGTGCCAGCAGCTCTCGGGGACTTAACTATGGCTACACCTTC | CASSSRGLNYGYTF
TRBJ2-7 | TRBD1 | TRBV12-3/TRBV12-4 | 14 | . | TGTGCCAGCACCTGGGGGACAGGGGGGTACGAGCAGTACTTC | CASTWGTGGYEQYF
TRBJ2-5 | TRBD1 | TRBV24-1 | 16 | . | TGTGCCACCAGTGACCCAACAGGGGTCGAGCGAGAGACCCAGTACTTC | CATSDPTGVERETQYF
TRBJ1-2 | . | TRBV12-3/TRBV12-4 | 15 | many | TGTGCCAGCAGTTTAAGGCAGGGGCGGAACTATGGCTACACCTTC | CASSLRQGRNYGYTF
TRBJ2-7 | TRBD2 | TRBV2 | 13 | many | TGTGCCAGCAGTGGACTAGCGCGTCGCGAGCAGTACTTC | CASSGLARREQYF
TRBJ1-5 | . | TRBV25-1 | 14 | many | TGTGCCAGCAGGGGGGGGGGATACAATCAGCCCCAGCATTTT | CASRGGGYNQPQHF
TRBJ1-1 | . | TRBV6-2/TRBV6-3 | 13 | many | TGTGCCAGCAGTTACTACTCTCAGGACCTTGCTTTCTTT | CASSYYSQDLAFF
TRBJ1-2 | TRBD1 | TRBV30 | 16 | many | TGTGCCTGGAATTCGGACAGGGGCCCTACCTTCTATGGCTACACCTTC | CAWNSDRGPTFYGYTF
TRBJ1-1 | . | TRBV6-4 | 13 | many | TGTGCCAGCAGTGATGTGGAGGGTACTGAAGCTTTCTTT | CASSDVEGTEAFF
TRBJ1-1 | . | TRBV30 | 13 | many | TGTGCCTGGAAAGACATTCTGAACACTGAAGCTTTCTTT | CAWKDILNTEAFF
TRBJ2-7 | . | TRBV6-2/TRBV6-3 | 15 | many | TGTGCCAGCAGTCCCCCGAGATCTCTCTCCTACGAGCAGTACTTC | CASSPPRSLSYEQYF
TRBJ2-7 | TRBD2 | TRBV7-2 | 13 | . | TGTGCCAGCAGCACACGGGAGGCGGGAGAGCAGTACTTC | CASSTREAGEQYF